This T cell receptor beta chain was recorded in a study of cytomegalovirus exposure and HLA in healthy donors. Findings and caveats of the study: Immune exposure information comprised only CMV serostatus.

This clone was observed a few times. The antigen is unknown. The CDR3 loop spans 16 amino acids. V lost 2 bases and J lost 0; bases outside the gene matches: 6. The germline CDR1 and CDR2 sequences are MNHNY and SVGAGI (reference sequence). The PCR made use of 60 Vbeta and 13 Jbeta primers. Repertoires were generated with immunoSEQ multiplex PCR, while TCRdb's copy carries only in-frame clones and drops some. This table has fewer than 200,000 clones, over 65% appearing once. This clonotype was obtained from a woman in her thirties or forties in good health and CMV-seropositive. The sequencing sample was made of PBMCs. The gene calls are TRBV6-6 and TRBJ1-1; 7 bases are shared with TRBD1. CDR3 residues: CASSYHPGGMNTEAFF. The CDR3 coding sequence is TGTGCCAGCAGTTACCACCCAGGGGGTATGAACACTGAAGCTTTCTTT.